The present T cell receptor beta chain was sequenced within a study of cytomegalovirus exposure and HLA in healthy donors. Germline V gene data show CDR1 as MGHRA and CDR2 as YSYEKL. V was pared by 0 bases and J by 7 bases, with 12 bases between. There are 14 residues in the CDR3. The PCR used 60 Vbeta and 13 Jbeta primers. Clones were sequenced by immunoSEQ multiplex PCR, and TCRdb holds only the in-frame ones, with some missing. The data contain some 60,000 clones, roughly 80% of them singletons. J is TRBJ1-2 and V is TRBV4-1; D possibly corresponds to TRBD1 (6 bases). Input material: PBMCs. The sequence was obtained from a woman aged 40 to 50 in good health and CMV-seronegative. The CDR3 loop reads CASSQDQGWRGYTF. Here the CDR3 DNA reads TGCGCCAGCAGCCAAGATCAGGGGTGGCGTGGCTACACCTTC.